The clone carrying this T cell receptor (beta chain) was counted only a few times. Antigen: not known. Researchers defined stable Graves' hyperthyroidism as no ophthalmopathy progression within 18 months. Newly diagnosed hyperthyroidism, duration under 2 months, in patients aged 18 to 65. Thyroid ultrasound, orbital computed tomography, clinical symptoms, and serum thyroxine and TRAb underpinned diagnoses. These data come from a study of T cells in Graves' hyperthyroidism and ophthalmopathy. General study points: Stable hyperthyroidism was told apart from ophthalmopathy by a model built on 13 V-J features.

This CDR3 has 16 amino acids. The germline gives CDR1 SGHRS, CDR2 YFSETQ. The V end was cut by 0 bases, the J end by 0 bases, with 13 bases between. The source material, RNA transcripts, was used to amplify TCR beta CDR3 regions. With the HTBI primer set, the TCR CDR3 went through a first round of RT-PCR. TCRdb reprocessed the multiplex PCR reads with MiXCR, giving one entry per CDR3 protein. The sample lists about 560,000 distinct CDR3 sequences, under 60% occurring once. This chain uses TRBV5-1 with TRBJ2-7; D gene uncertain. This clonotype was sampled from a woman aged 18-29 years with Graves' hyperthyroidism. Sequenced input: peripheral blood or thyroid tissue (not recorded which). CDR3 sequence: CASSLGPRPPSYEQYF. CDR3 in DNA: TGCGCCAGCAGCTTGGGTCCCCGGCCTCCCTCCTACGAGCAGTACTTC.